The clone carrying this T cell receptor (beta chain) was counted a few times. Clones were sequenced by immunoSEQ multiplex PCR, and TCRdb holds only the in-frame ones, with some missing. The profile shows 53,000 or so clones, around 85% of them singletons. Every patient experienced relapse after autologous stem cell transplantation, and brentuximab vedotin exposure varied. These data originate in a study of PD-1 blockade in classical Hodgkin lymphoma. There are 15 residues in the CDR3. V was pared by 0 bases and J by 10 bases, with 6 bases of the junction left unmatched. Germline CDR1 reads LGHNA; CDR2 reads YSLEER.

The clonotype was recovered from a human donor with classical Hodgkin lymphoma. Sequenced here: peripheral blood mononuclear cells (PBMCs), sampled at baseline. V is TRBV4-3 and J is TRBJ2-6; 7 bases match TRBD1. CDR3 nucleotide sequence: TGCGCCAGCAGCCAAGACCCACAGGGGAGTAACGTCCTGACTTTC. Protein: CASSQDPQGSNVLTF.